The entry that follows covers one T cell receptor beta chain sequence. The data belong to a study of shared clonotypes between healthy human individuals. There are 15 residues in the CDR3. Germline lookup yields CDR1 SGHAT and CDR2 FQNNGV. V gave up 0 bases and J gave up 6 bases; unmatched junction bases: 6. Positively selected for CCR7, the CD45RO-negative cells used as naive CD8 cells excluded terminally differentiated effector memory CD45RA+ cells. In replicate PCRs of sorted subsets, roughly 210 ng DNA, about 30,000 T cell genomes, was used. As processed by the authors: Filtering differed because ImmunoSEQ produced junction-only sequences that carried no quality scores. Generated by immunoSEQ multiplex PCR, the TCRdb table keeps only in-frame clones and is missing some. V and J calls and clone size are given by that table; D and trimming were obtained from the DNA. The data show about 2.2 million clones, with 93% seen just once and about 1.7% held by the top ten.

The receptor's source is a man younger than 35 in good health. Some clones in this sample may be carry-over from other donors' samples. The sample was naive CD8+ T cells from PBMCs. The chain employs TRBV11-2 and TRBJ2-7, with TRBD1 identical over 9 bases. The CDR3 bases are TGTGCCAGCAGCTTAGATCTGGGACAGGGTCTCGAGCAGTACTTC. It is translated as CASSLDLGQGLEQYF.